This paragraph reports one TCR beta chain. Its target is not known. Germline V lookup: CDR1 KGHSH, CDR2 LQKENI. Trimming took 6 bases from V and 12 from J, leaving 14 bases between them. The CDR3 sequence is 12 residues long. The study based diagnoses on clinical symptoms, serum thyroxine and TRAb, thyroid ultrasound and orbital computed tomography. The source material, RNA transcripts, was used to amplify TCR beta CDR3 regions. The HTBI primer set was used in a first-round RT-PCR of the TCR CDR3. From the multiplex PCR reads, TCRdb called clonotypes with MiXCR, one entry per CDR3 protein. The profile shows approximately 640,000 distinct CDR3 sequences, less than 45% of them singletons. The sample originates from a study of T cells in Graves' hyperthyroidism and ophthalmopathy. Study-level points and caveats: A model built on 13 V-J features separated ophthalmopathy from stable hyperthyroidism. Clonotypes that were expanded in thyroid above 0.001 mostly appeared in blood too.

V is TRBV18 and J is TRBJ1-4; the D gene is possibly TRBD1 (6 bases). Sample: peripheral blood or thyroid tissue (not recorded which). This sequence originates from an adult man with Graves' disease, either hyperthyroidism or ophthalmopathy (not recorded which). The CDR3 protein is CASSPTGTELFF. CDR3 DNA sequence: TGTGCCAGCTCCCCAACAGGGACGGAACTGTTTTTT.